These 29 T cell receptor beta chains originate from one sample sequenced in a study of technical replicates of blood from a few donors. Clones were read by immunoSEQ multiplex PCR, and TCRdb kept only the in-frame ones, dropping some. The data show about 81,000 clones, more than 80% seen once. Source material: PBMCs. These receptors all come from a human donor in good health. Some clones in this sample may be carry-over from other donors' samples.

The chain joins TRBV4-3 to TRBJ2-2, with 14 bases matching TRBD2. The V and J ends lost 4 bases and 0 bases, in that order; junction bases with no gene match: 4. Germline V gene sequence: CDR1 LGHNA, CDR2 YSLEER. The CDR3 spans 18 residues. The CDR3 sequence is CASSRPGLAGANTGELFF. Written as DNA, the CDR3 is TGCGCCAGCAGCCGCCCGGGACTAGCGGGAGCGAACACCGGGGAGCTGTTTTTT.

This clone was seen a single time. The gene calls are TRBV6-6 and TRBJ2-1; TRBD2 is a possible D gene (6 bases). Germline V gene sequence: CDR1 MNHNY, CDR2 SVGAGI (reference sequence). The CDR3 has 15 residues. V gave up 5 bases and J gave up 4 bases, with 15 bases separating them. The CDR3 bases are TGTGCCAGCAGTGGACTAACGGGTGTTTACAATGAGCAGTTCTTC. It is translated as CASSGLTGVYNEQFF.

This chain joins TRBV7-3 and TRBJ1-5; D is uncertain. Germline CDR1 SGHTA, CDR2 FQGTGA. The CDR3 runs 13 residues. Deletions cut 2 bases from V and 4 bases from J, with 6 bases between. CDR3 coding DNA: TGTGCCAGCAGCTTACAGAATAATCAGCCCCAGCATTTT. This encodes CASSLQNNQPQHF.

This chain joins TRBV5-4 and TRBJ2-6; no definite D call. V dropped 3 bases and J dropped 2 bases, with 9 bases sitting between them. The CDR3 spans 15 residues. Germline loops: CDR1 SGHNT, CDR2 YYREEE (reference sequence). CDR3 residues: CASSSASPGANVLTF. For the CDR3, the DNA is TGTGCCAGCAGCTCCGCAAGCCCTGGGGCCAACGTCCTGACTTTC.

The J gene is TRBJ1-1, the V gene TRBV7-2; weak D call: TRBD1 (5 bases). Germline CDR1 reads SGHTA; CDR2 reads FQGNSA. CDR3 size: 13 residues. V lost 3 bases and J 6 bases, leaving 11 bases between the germline ends. The CDR3 nucleotides are TGTGCCAGCAGCTTCCACAGGAGCGCTGAAGCTTTCTTT. Translation: CASSFHRSAEAFF.

This clone was recorded a few times. This chain uses TRBV4-3 with TRBJ2-7; unclear D gene. Germline CDR1 is LGHNA and CDR2 is YSLEER. Trimming pared 4 bases from V and 6 bases from J, leaving 13 bases between. This CDR3 comprises 13 residues. The CDR3 is CASSLNPLGEQYF. The CDR3 bases are TGCGCCAGCAGCCTAAACCCCCTCGGCGAGCAGTACTTC.

The chain combines TRBV19 with TRBJ1-1; 10 positions match TRBD1. The V gene's germline CDR1 is LNHDA and CDR2 SQIVND (reference sequence). V trimming: 3 bases; J trimming: 4 bases; junction bases outside the gene matches: 8. This CDR3 is 16 amino acids long. The CDR3 DNA is TGTGCCAGTAGTATTAAGACAGGGGGCGGTGGCACTGAAGCTTTCTTT. It yields the protein CASSIKTGGGGTEAFF.

The V call is TRBV1, the J call TRBJ1-2; the table's D call of TRBD1 was not tested on the DNA. TRBV1 is labeled a pseudogene. The CDR3 is 17 amino acids. The CDR3 is CTSSQGGQGASNYGYTF. For the CDR3, the DNA is TGCACCAGCAGCCAGGGAGGACAGGGGGCCTCTAACTATGGCTACACCTTC.

V is TRBV5-6 and J is TRBJ1-5, with TRBD1 matching 7 bases. Germline loops: CDR1 SGHDT, CDR2 YYEEEE. This CDR3 is built from 14 residues. Trimming removed 0 bases from V and 5 bases from J; junction bases left unmatched: 2. The CDR3 here is CASSLGQGHQPQHF. CDR3 DNA sequence: TGTGCCAGCAGCTTGGGACAGGGCCATCAGCCCCAGCATTTT.

The V call is TRBV6-6, the J call TRBJ2-5, with 8 bases matching TRBD1. This CDR3 is 15 amino acids long. J lost 5 bases, V lost 5 bases, and 10 bases had no gene match. Germline V gene sequence: CDR1 MNHNY, CDR2 SVGAGI (reference sequence). The CDR3 DNA reads as TGTGCCAGCAGTATGACAGGGGTTGGGACGGAGACCCAGTACTTC. Amino acids: CASSMTGVGTETQYF.

The chain is built from TRBV7-3 and TRBJ2-1; 11 bases agree with TRBD2. Per the germline V gene, CDR1 is SGHTA and CDR2 is FQGTGA. The CDR3 totals 18 residues. After removal of 5 bases from V and 6 bases from J, the junction contained 15 bases not matched to a gene. The chain's CDR3 is CASSPIPSSSGRANEQFF. CDR3 in DNA: TGTGCCAGCAGCCCCATCCCCTCGAGTAGCGGGAGGGCCAATGAGCAGTTCTTC. Complete variable domain (other parts from reference TRBV7-3 and TRBJ2-1): GAGVSQTPSNKVTEKGKYVELRCDPISGHTALYWYRQSLGQGPEFLIYFQGTGAADDSGLPNDRFFAVRPEGSVSTLKIQRTERGDSAVYLCASSPIPSSSGRANEQFFGPGTRLTVL.

The genes are TRBV15 and TRBJ1-2; D unclear. Trimming left V 0 bases short and J 4 bases short, with 6 bases between. The length of the CDR3 is 13 residues. CDR1 and CDR2 (germline): LNHNV, YYDKDF (reference sequence). CDR3 sequence (DNA): TGTGCCACCAGCAGAGATTTCAGCTATGGCTACACCTTC. It codes for CATSRDFSYGYTF. Together with reference TRBV15 and TRBJ1-2, the CDR3 gives the full variable domain: DAMVIQNPRYQVTQFGKPVTLSCSQTLNHNVMYWYQQKSSQAPKLLFHYYDKDFNNEADTPDNFQSRRPNTSFCFLDIRSPGLGDTAMYLCATSRDFSYGYTFGSGTRLTVV.

In this sample, this clone turned up a few times. Mismatch with germline at one junction end may stem from a read error. The V call is TRBV5-6, the J call TRBJ1-2; no clear D gene. This CDR3 region has 12 residues. The germline CDR1 and CDR2 sequences are SGHDT and YYEEEE. CDR3 sequence reads: CASSLDAENLAF. CDR3 nucleotide sequence: TGTGCCAGCAGCTTGGATGCGGAGAATTTGGCCTTC.

J is TRBJ1-2 and V is TRBV2, with D possibly TRBD1 on 5 matching bases. Looked up from germline, CDR1 is SNHLY and CDR2 is FYNNEI. The germline V and J ends were trimmed by 1 base and 0 bases, with 12 bases remaining between them. The length of the CDR3 is 16 residues. CDR3 amino acids: CASSEGGTGANYGYTF. Here the CDR3 DNA reads TGTGCCAGCAGTGAAGGGGGAACAGGAGCTAACTATGGCTACACCTTC.

This clone has more than one count but fewer than ten. This rearrangement joins TRBV19 to TRBJ1-1; 7 bases align to TRBD1. Trimming at V came to 5 bases and at J to 2 bases, leaving 5 bases not matched to a gene. There are 14 residues in the CDR3. The germline V gene has CDR1 LNHDA and CDR2 SQIVND (reference sequence). The CDR3 loop is CASSSRDSNTEAFF. CDR3 coding DNA: TGTGCCAGTAGTTCACGGGACAGCAACACTGAAGCTTTCTTT.

The chain joins TRBV28 to TRBJ2-1, with D hard to call. The germline V gene encodes CDR1 MDHEN and CDR2 SYDVKM. CDR3 length: 14 residues. V shed 7 bases and J shed 0 bases, with 10 bases lying between them. Here the CDR3 DNA reads TGTGCCAGCACCCTCCCCAGCTCCTACAATGAGCAGTTCTTC. Amino acids: CASTLPSSYNEQFF. The full variable domain, its missing parts supplied by reference TRBV28 and TRBJ2-1, is DVKVTQSSRYLVKRTGEKVFLECVQDMDHENMFWYRQDPGLGLRLIYFSYDVKMKEKGDIPEGYSVSREKKERFSLILESASTNQTSMYLCASTLPSSYNEQFFGPGTRLTVL.

This chain joins TRBV28 and TRBJ2-7; 8 nucleotides line up with TRBD1. Germline V gene sequence: CDR1 MDHEN, CDR2 SYDVKM. This CDR3 spans 16 amino acids. The J segment lost 3 bases and the V segment lost 5 bases, leaving 12 bases of the junction unmatched. Here the CDR3 reads CASSTQTRGLGYEQYF. The CDR3 bases are TGTGCCAGCAGTACCCAGACCAGGGGGCTAGGCTACGAGCAGTACTTC.

The V and J genes are TRBV29-1 and TRBJ1-5; tentatively, D is TRBD1 (6 bases). Germline V CDR1 and CDR2: SQVTM, ANQGSEA. V was pared by 5 bases and J by 4 bases, with 12 bases between. The CDR3 runs to 13 residues. CDR3 DNA: TGCAGCGTTACGGACAGCTTAAATCAGCCCCAGCATTTT. As protein: CSVTDSLNQPQHF.

The genes are TRBV5-4 and TRBJ2-5, with D perhaps matching TRBD2 (5 bases). The CDR3 totals 14 residues. CDR1 is SGHNT, CDR2 YYREEE, per germline (reference sequence). V gave up 5 bases and J gave up 5 bases, with 16 bases separating them. Written as DNA, the CDR3 is TGTGCCAGCAGTTCGCCCACGAGGGAGGAGACCCAGTACTTC. Translated: CASSSPTREETQYF.

The CDR3 loop reads CASSDAGGHRGYTF. In DNA, the CDR3 is TGTGCCAGCAGTGACGCGGGGGGGCATAGGGGCTACACCTTC. The chain uses TRBV6-5 and TRBJ1-2; D might be TRBD1 (6 bases). Germline CDR1 is MNHEY and CDR2 is SVGAGI. The V end was cut by 5 bases, the J end by 8 bases, with 18 bases between. CDR3 length: 14 amino acids.

This chain connects TRBV21-1 to TRBJ2-7; the DNA was not used to check the table's D call, TRBD1. TRBV21-1 is a pseudogene. The CDR3 has 14 amino acids. CDR3 DNA sequence: TGTGCCAGCAGCTCCCAGGGGACCCTCTACGAGCAGTACTTC. Translated: CASSSQGTLYEQYF.

The CDR3 loop reads CSAKRGNTIYF. The CDR3, as DNA: TGCAGCGCGAAACGGGGAAACACCATATATTTT. The chain is built from TRBV20-1 and TRBJ1-3; no clear D. The CDR3 covers 11 residues. Per germline, CDR1 DFQATT and CDR2 SNEGSKA (reference sequence).

This chain connects TRBV30 to TRBJ1-1, with TRBD1 matching over 9 bases. The CDR3 totals 14 residues. CDR1 GTSNPN and CDR2 SVGIG come from the germline V gene (reference sequence). V lost 3 bases to trimming and J lost 4 bases; unmatched junction nucleotides: 6. CDR3 sequence reads: CAWSPGQGGTEAFF. The CDR3 DNA reads as TGTGCCTGGAGCCCGGGACAGGGCGGCACTGAAGCTTTCTTT.

This clone has more than one count but fewer than ten. The V gene is TRBV4-3, the J gene TRBJ2-4; 7 bases are shared with TRBD2. Germline CDR1 is LGHNA and CDR2 is YSLEER. CDR3 length equals 15 residues. The V gene end was trimmed by 0 bases and the J gene end by 6 bases; junction bases not matched to a gene: 5. The CDR3 DNA sequence: TGCGCCAGCAGCCAAGAATACGGCGGGGGAAACATTCAGTACTTC. Residues: CASSQEYGGGNIQYF.

The chain has TRBV9 and TRBJ2-2, with D possibly matching TRBD2 (5 bases). Germline V gene lookup returns CDR1 SGDLS and CDR2 YYNGEE. The CDR3 length is 14 residues. V shed 2 bases and J shed 5 bases, with 10 bases lying between them. This CDR3 reads CASSVRTQTGELFF. The CDR3 DNA reads TGTGCCAGCAGCGTCCGGACTCAAACCGGGGAGCTGTTTTTT. The whole variable domain, remainder taken from reference TRBV9 and TRBJ2-2, is DSGVTQTPKHLITATGQRVTLRCSPRSGDLSVYWYQQSLDQGLQFLIQYYNGEERAKGNILERFSAQQFPDLHSELNLSSLELGDSALYFCASSVRTQTGELFFGEGSRLTVL.

This clone was found once. J is TRBJ1-2 and V is TRBV5-6, with TRBD1 matching over 7 bases. The junction had 16 bases not matched to a gene; V was cut back by 0 bases and J by 8 bases. The CDR3 has 17 residues. Germline lookup yields CDR1 SGHDT and CDR2 YYEEEE. The CDR3 protein is CASSLDQRGGALGGYTF. CDR3 sequence (DNA): TGTGCCAGCAGCTTGGATCAACGAGGGGGCGCTTTAGGGGGCTACACCTTC.

The V gene is TRBV9, the J gene TRBJ2-2; 7 nucleotides match TRBD2. V lost 4 bases to trimming and J lost 5 bases; unmatched junction nucleotides: 11. CDR1 is SGDLS, CDR2 YYNGEE, per germline. This CDR3 has 16 residues. CDR3 sequence (DNA): TGTGCCAGCAGCCCCAAGGGCGGGAGTGGAACCGGGGAGCTGTTTTTT. Its translation: CASSPKGGSGTGELFF.

The chain is built from TRBV5-1 and TRBJ1-1; D unclear. Germline CDR1 reads SGHRS; CDR2 reads YFSETQ. The CDR3 extends over 13 amino acids. V lost 0 bases, J lost 3 bases, and 6 bases lay in between. In DNA, the CDR3 is TGCGCCAGCAGCTTGGCCGGGTACACTGAAGCTTTCTTT. Protein product: CASSLAGYTEAFF. The full variable domain, its missing parts supplied by reference TRBV5-1 and TRBJ1-1, is KAGVTQTPRYLIKTRGQQVTLSCSPISGHRSVSWYQQTPGQGLQFLFEYFSETQRNKGNFPGRFSGRQFSNSRSEMNVSTLELGDSALYLCASSLAGYTEAFFGQGTRLTVV.

This chain connects TRBV7-9 to TRBJ2-3; unclear D gene. CDR1 is SEHNR and CDR2 is FQNEAQ in the germline V gene (reference sequence). The CDR3 spans 14 residues. V dropped 3 bases and J dropped 4 bases, with 11 bases sitting between them. The CDR3 DNA is TGTGCCAGCAGCTTCCTACTATCCCCAGATACGCAGTATTTT. Its translation: CASSFLLSPDTQYF.